Below are 27 T cell receptor beta chains sequenced from a single sample in a study of OX40 agonist ivuxolimab in advanced cancers. Assay: immunoSEQ multiplex PCR; the TCRdb copy retains only in-frame clones and omits some. This sample has about 48,000 clones, with more than 80% found just once. The starting material was CD4+ or CD8+ T cells sorted from blood, obtained in a trial of the OX40 agonist ivuxolimab. The receptors originated from an adult with an advanced solid tumor such as melanoma, head and neck, liver or kidney cancer.

V and J are TRBV5-5 and TRBJ2-5, with D possibly TRBD1 on 6 matching bases. The CDR3 sequence is 19 residues long. Germline loops: CDR1 SGHKS, CDR2 YYEKEE (reference sequence). With 0 bases removed from V and 4 bases from J, the gap between germline ends came to 25 bases. This chain's CDR3 is CASSLGGALGTIRRETQYF. The CDR3 DNA reads TGTGCCAGCAGCTTGGGGGGCGCACTTGGGACAATAAGGAGAGAGACCCAGTACTTC.

The chain couples TRBV30 to TRBJ1-5; no clear D gene. The CDR3 contains 14 residues. Germline V gene lookup returns CDR1 GTSNPN and CDR2 SVGIG (reference sequence). Trimming stripped 1 base from V and 2 bases from J, with 9 bases between. The CDR3 bases are TGTGCCTGGAGTGGGGTCGGTGGCAATCAGCCCCAGCATTTT. Translating it yields CAWSGVGGNQPQHF.

The chain carries TRBV6-6 and TRBJ1-3, with D unresolved. Per germline, CDR1 MNHNY and CDR2 SVGAGI (reference sequence). The CDR3 contains 12 residues. V lost 2 bases and J 10 bases, leaving 9 bases between the germline ends. CDR3 coding DNA: TGTGCCAGCAGTTACGGCGGCGGGACCATATATTTT. Protein product: CASSYGGGTIYF.

V is TRBV7-2 and J is TRBJ2-3; no reliable D call. The ends were cut back, 1 base at V and 6 bases at J, with 5 bases in the middle. CDR3 length equals 12 residues. Germline CDR1 is SGHTA and CDR2 is FQGNSA. In DNA, the CDR3 is TGTGCCAGCAGCTTAGAATCGGATACGCAGTATTTT. This translates into CASSLESDTQYF.

The J gene is TRBJ2-7, the V gene TRBV5-6, with unresolved D. Germline V gene data show CDR1 as SGHDT and CDR2 as YYEEEE. The CDR3 contains 12 residues. The V and J ends lost 0 bases and 4 bases respectively, with 5 bases between them. CDR3 coding DNA: TGTGCCAGCAGCTTGGTAGGTTACGAGCAGTACTTC. Translated: CASSLVGYEQYF.

The chain has TRBV5-6 and TRBJ1-2, with TRBD1 matching over 12 bases. V trimming: 4 bases; J trimming: 4 bases; junction bases outside the gene matches: 14. From germline, CDR1 is SGHDT and CDR2 YYEEEE. There are 18 residues in the CDR3. The CDR3 coding sequence is TGTGCCAGCAGCCAAAGTCCCGGGACAGGGGGCAGTATCTATGGCTACACCTTC. Protein sequence: CASSQSPGTGGSIYGYTF.

This chain connects TRBV28 to TRBJ1-1; D is perhaps TRBD1 (6 bases). CDR3 size: 14 residues. CDR1 is MDHEN and CDR2 is SYDVKM in the germline V gene. The V and J ends lost 6 bases and 1 base respectively, with 12 bases between them. The CDR3, as DNA: TGTGCCAGCAGCATACAGGGAGAGAACACTGAAGCTTTCTTT. Its translation: CASSIQGENTEAFF.

The J gene is TRBJ1-5, the V gene TRBV2; D not certain. Germline CDR1 and CDR2: SNHLY and FYNNEI. The V end lost 4 bases, the J end lost 1 base, and 14 bases lay between the germline ends. There are 16 residues in the CDR3. DNA of the CDR3: TGTGCCAGCAGTGTAGGCGGAAATCCAAGCAATCAGCCCCAGCATTTT. It specifies CASSVGGNPSNQPQHF.

The chain uses TRBV19 and TRBJ1-5; TRBD1 might be the D (6 bases). Germline V CDR1 and CDR2: LNHDA, SQIVND (reference sequence). V was clipped by 1 base and J by 7 bases, with 11 bases between them. This CDR3 spans 14 amino acids. As DNA, the CDR3 is TGTGCCAGTAGTATAGCGGCAGGGGACCAGCCCCAGCATTTT. It specifies CASSIAAGDQPQHF.

This rearrangement joins TRBV27 to TRBJ1-5; D unclear. V was shortened by 2 bases and J by 0 bases, with 5 bases between the two germline ends. The germline V gene encodes CDR1 MNHEY and CDR2 SMNVEV (reference sequence). The length of the CDR3 is 14 residues. CDR3 sequence (DNA): TGTGCCAGCAGTTTAGGATATAGCAATCAGCCCCAGCATTTT. As protein: CASSLGYSNQPQHF.

The chain couples TRBV7-3 to TRBJ2-5; no clear D. Per the germline V gene, CDR1 is SGHTA and CDR2 is FQGTGA. This CDR3 contains 13 residues. Trimming took off 11 bases at V and 0 bases at J, with 13 bases between the two ends. The CDR3 DNA sequence: TGTGCCCCGGCCGCGGCATACCAAGAGACCCAGTACTTC. Its protein product is CAPAAAYQETQYF.

The chain links TRBV5-4 to TRBJ1-3; 9 bases are shared with TRBD1. CDR1 SGHNT and CDR2 YYREEE come from the germline V gene (reference sequence). With 0 bases clipped from V and 2 bases from J, the junction kept 9 bases outside the gene matches. This CDR3 region has 18 residues. CDR3 protein: CASSLGVQGAQAGNTIYF. In DNA, the CDR3 is TGTGCCAGCAGCTTGGGGGTACAGGGGGCGCAGGCTGGAAACACCATATATTTT.

In its sample, this clone was seen once. The V and J genes are TRBV2 and TRBJ2-7; D is possibly TRBD1 (6 bases). This CDR3 has 14 amino acids. V lost 5 bases, J lost 3 bases, and 14 bases lay in between. CDR1 and CDR2 from the germline V gene are SNHLY and FYNNEI. CDR3: CASSWGQGVYEQYF. The CDR3 DNA follows: TGTGCCAGCAGTTGGGGACAAGGGGTCTACGAGCAGTACTTC.

The V call is TRBV6-5, the J call TRBJ1-2; the D is unclear. Germline CDR1 reads MNHEY; CDR2 reads SVGAGI. V dropped 5 bases and J dropped 6 bases, with 16 bases sitting between them. This CDR3 comprises 14 residues. The CDR3 sequence is CASSPIRGMDGYTF. CDR3 DNA sequence: TGTGCCAGCAGTCCTATTCGGGGAATGGATGGCTACACCTTC.

This chain uses TRBV5-4 with TRBJ2-7, with TRBD2 matching 7 bases. Germline CDR1 reads SGHNT; CDR2 reads YYREEE (reference sequence). The V segment lost 0 bases and the J segment 2 bases; nucleotides outside the gene matches: 2. The CDR3 sequence is 14 residues long. The CDR3 bases are TGTGCCAGCAGCTTGGGCGGGAGAACCTACGAGCAGTACTTC. It is translated as CASSLGGRTYEQYF.

Note on this clone: Other DNA sequences within the sample encode an identical CDR3. The genes are TRBV5-4 and TRBJ2-5; unclear D gene. The CDR3 is 14 amino acids. V was pared by 0 bases and J by 2 bases, with 8 bases between. CDR1 is SGHNT and CDR2 is YYREEE in the germline V gene (reference sequence). DNA of the CDR3: TGTGCCAGCAGCTTGGTTTCAGTGCAAGAGACCCAGTACTTC. This sequence encodes CASSLVSVQETQYF.

This chain connects TRBV7-2 to TRBJ1-3; weak D call: TRBD1 (5 bases). The CDR3 has 16 amino acids. Germline loops: CDR1 SGHTA, CDR2 FQGNSA. Trimming pared 5 bases from V and 0 bases from J, leaving 14 bases between. DNA for the CDR3: TGTGCCAGCAGCCCCAGACAGCCTAGCTCTGGAAACACCATATATTTT. It yields the protein CASSPRQPSSGNTIYF.

The chain has TRBV5-6 and TRBJ2-2, with D perhaps matching TRBD1 (6 bases). CDR3 length: 14 residues. In germline, CDR1 is SGHDT, CDR2 YYEEEE. Trimming took off 3 bases at V and 4 bases at J, with 10 bases between the two ends. CDR3 nucleotide sequence: TGTGCCAGCAGCTCCTACAGGGCCACCGGGGAGCTGTTTTTT. Translating gives CASSSYRATGELFF.

The chain carries TRBV5-1 and TRBJ2-7; TRBD1 agrees at 7 bases. V lost 7 bases, J lost 2 bases, and 9 bases stayed unmatched. Germline V gene data show CDR1 as SGHRS and CDR2 as YFSETQ. The CDR3 has 14 amino acids. The CDR3 loop reads CASYPGQAPYEQYF. CDR3 in DNA: TGCGCCAGCTACCCCGGACAGGCTCCCTACGAGCAGTACTTC.

This clone was seen a single time. J is TRBJ2-1 and V is TRBV4-1; 7 bases line up with TRBD1. This CDR3 contains 16 residues. V shed 1 base, J shed 4 bases, and the junction held 7 bases outside the gene matches. Germline V gene lookup returns CDR1 MGHRA and CDR2 YSYEKL. The CDR3 spells CASSQGPDRVYNEQFF. The CDR3 DNA sequence: TGCGCCAGCAGCCAAGGACCAGACAGGGTATACAATGAGCAGTTCTTC.

The chain couples TRBV9 to TRBJ2-3; D is unclear. The length of the CDR3 is 13 residues. Per the germline V gene, CDR1 is SGDLS and CDR2 is YYNGEE. The V gene lost 4 bases and the J gene lost 6 bases, with 12 bases spanning the gap. The CDR3 sequence is CASSPLGSDTQYF. The CDR3 DNA is TGTGCCAGCAGCCCCCTTGGCTCCGATACGCAGTATTTT.

V gene TRBV27 combines with J gene TRBJ1-3; D uncertain. V lost 5 bases to trimming and J lost 0 bases, with 8 bases between them. Germline V lookup: CDR1 MNHEY, CDR2 SMNVEV (reference sequence). The CDR3 spans 14 residues. The CDR3 coding sequence is TGTGCCAGCAGTCGGGATAACTCTGGAAACACCATATATTTT. The encoded protein is CASSRDNSGNTIYF.

V and J are TRBV27 and TRBJ1-1, with D maybe TRBD1 (5 bases). V was shortened by 2 bases and J by 4 bases, with 8 bases between the two germline ends. Germline CDR1 and CDR2: MNHEY and SMNVEV (reference sequence). The CDR3 runs to 13 residues. This CDR3 reads CASSLRGITEAFF. CDR3 bases: TGTGCCAGCAGTTTACGGGGGATCACTGAAGCTTTCTTT.

This clone was seen a few times. The J gene is TRBJ1-5, the V gene TRBV7-8, with 7 bases that match TRBD1. Germline values: CDR1 SGHVS, CDR2 FQNEAQ. The CDR3 is 16 residues long. V lost 5 bases, J lost 2 bases, and 9 bases stayed unmatched. CDR3 in amino acids: CASSLRQGRGNQPQHF. The CDR3 DNA reads as TGTGCCAGCAGCCTAAGACAGGGTCGGGGCAATCAGCCCCAGCATTTT.

The chain joins TRBV28 to TRBJ2-1; maybe TRBD2 (6 bases). This CDR3 is 15 amino acids long. V lost 3 bases, J lost 0 bases, and 9 bases lay in between. In germline, CDR1 is MDHEN, CDR2 SYDVKM. CDR3 sequence: CASSFAGSSYNEQFF. CDR3 in DNA: TGTGCCAGCAGTTTCGCGGGGAGCTCCTACAATGAGCAGTTCTTC.

J is TRBJ2-5 and V is TRBV10-3; 8 bases agree with TRBD2. The CDR3 consists of 16 residues. Germline V gene data show CDR1 as ENHRY and CDR2 as SYGVKD. The V segment lost 3 bases and the J segment 4 bases; nucleotides outside the gene matches: 10. The DNA of the CDR3 is TGTGCCATCAGTGAAGATGATAGCGGGGTCTCAGAGACCCAGTACTTC. Amino acid sequence: CAISEDDSGVSETQYF.

The chain links TRBV18 to TRBJ1-4; 9 bases agree with TRBD1. The trim removed 3 bases at V and 2 bases at J, leaving 7 bases unmatched. Germline lookup yields CDR1 KGHSH and CDR2 LQKENI. The CDR3 is made up of 17 amino acids. CDR3 nucleotides: TGTGCCAGCTCACCGACCGGGACAGGGTCTACTAATGAAAAACTGTTTTTT. The encoded protein is CASSPTGTGSTNEKLFF.